One TCR beta chain is described in this entry. The antigen is not known. Data came from immunoSEQ multiplex PCR; TCRdb stores just in-frame clones and leaves some out. The data show roughly 27,000 clones, 83% seen once. The sample belongs to a study of vaccination effects on CD4 cells after COVID-19. Study overall: Following the second dose by a median of 72 days, the post-vaccine samples were obtained.

CD4+ T cells specific for antigen were expanded with viral peptide pools by the ViraFEST assay before sequencing. Isolating CD4+ T cells followed 9 to 10 days of culture. The participants, recipients of two vaccine doses, got either BNT162b2 or mRNA-1273. Half-medium exchanges with IL-2 medium took place on days 3 and 7. The study's findings and limits: Few convalescent patients, and no early post-infection timepoints, were available to the study.

Between the trimmed V and J ends, which lost 6 bases and 1 base, there was a span of 3 bases. The CDR3 length is 11 residues. Germline V gene data show CDR1 as SNHLY and CDR2 as FYNNEI. This receptor was identified in a human donor who received a COVID-19 vaccine. Some clones in this sample may be carry-over from other donors' samples. V is TRBV2 and J is TRBJ2-5; D is undetermined. Source: CD4+ T cells from PBMCs cultured with HCoV-NL63 spike peptides, taken after COVID-19 vaccination. The CDR3 loop is CASSLQETQYF. CDR3 nucleotides: TGTGCCAGCAGCCTCCAAGAGACCCAGTACTTC.